These 10 T cell receptor beta chains share one sample of origin, sequenced in a study of shared clonotypes between healthy human individuals. TCRdb's copy holds only in-frame clones and misses some; the assay was immunoSEQ multiplex PCR. The repertoire consists of roughly 770,000 clones, with 90% to 97% occurring once and the leading ten covering around 0.25%. Terminally differentiated effector memory CD45RA+ cells were excluded by CCR7 positive selection of CD45RO-negative cells. The source material was naive CD8+ T cells sorted from blood. The receptors were sampled from a man aged 30 to 45 in good health.

This sequence joins TRBV29-1 and TRBJ2-5, with TRBD1 as a possible D gene (6 bases). CDR3 length: 14 residues. Deletions cut 0 bases from V and 4 bases from J, with 12 bases between. CDR1 is SQVTM and CDR2 is ANQGSEA in the germline V gene. The CDR3 bases are TGCAGCGTTGAAGATCGAGCCAGGGGAGAGACCCAGTACTTC. It codes for CSVEDRARGETQYF. The variable domain in full, with the rest retrieved from reference TRBV29-1 and TRBJ2-5, is SAVISQKPSRDICQRGTSLTIQCQVDSQVTMMFWYRQQPGQSLTLIATANQGSEATYESGFVIDKFPISRPNLTFSTLTVSNMSPEDSSIYLCSVEDRARGETQYFGPGTRLLVL.

The chain is built from TRBV18 and TRBJ2-2; possibly TRBD1 for D (5 bases). The length of the CDR3 is 17 residues. From germline, CDR1 is KGHSH and CDR2 LQKENI. The V end was cut by 6 bases, the J end by 1 base, with 18 bases between. CDR3 nucleotide sequence: TGTGCCAGCTCTGAGCCCTGGGGCAGAATGAACACCGGGGAGCTGTTTTTT. This codes for CASSEPWGRMNTGELFF.

The chain is built from TRBV9 and TRBJ1-4; 7 positions match TRBD1. Germline V gives CDR1 SGDLS, CDR2 YYNGEE. The CDR3 is 15 amino acids. The junction had 9 bases not matched to a gene; V was cut back by 3 bases and J by 7 bases. The CDR3 DNA reads TGTGCCAGCAGCGCCGACAGGGACTACGCTGAAAAACTGTTTTTT. This codes for CASSADRDYAEKLFF.

This chain connects TRBV4-2 to TRBJ2-4, with D unresolved. CDR1 LGHNA and CDR2 YNFKEQ come from the germline V gene. V was clipped by 0 bases and J by 0 bases, with 15 bases between them. The CDR3 is made up of 18 amino acids. The CDR3 DNA follows: TGTGCCAGCAGCCAAGATCCGACAACTACCTTAGCCAAAAACATTCAGTACTTC. It yields the protein CASSQDPTTTLAKNIQYF.

V gene TRBV28 combines with J gene TRBJ2-2; D uncertain. Per the germline V gene, CDR1 is MDHEN and CDR2 is SYDVKM. CDR3 length equals 12 residues. V was clipped by 1 base and J by 7 bases, with 4 bases between them. CDR3 in DNA: TGTGCCAGCAGTTTATCGGGCGGGGAGCTGTTTTTT. It specifies CASSLSGGELFF.

The chain combines TRBV7-6 with TRBJ2-1, with TRBD1 as a possible D gene (6 bases). Germline values: CDR1 SGHVS, CDR2 FNYEAQ. Trimming removed 1 base from V and 5 bases from J, with 6 bases in between. This CDR3 has 13 amino acids. The CDR3 loop reads CASSLGGHNEQFF. The CDR3 coding sequence is TGTGCCAGCAGCTTAGGGGGGCACAATGAGCAGTTCTTC.

This clone came up once. The gene calls are TRBV5-5 and TRBJ2-7; D not certain. The germline CDR1 and CDR2 sequences are SGHKS and YYEKEE (reference sequence). This CDR3 is 13 amino acids long. The V and J ends lost 5 bases and 6 bases respectively, with 15 bases between them. The CDR3: CASRDPFVSEQYF. For the CDR3, the DNA is TGTGCCAGCAGAGACCCTTTTGTGTCCGAGCAGTACTTC.

The CDR3 coding sequence is TGTGCCAGCAGCGGCAGGGACGGGACCCAGTACTTC. Its protein product is CASSGRDGTQYF. The chain joins TRBV11-2 to TRBJ2-5; the D gene could be TRBD1 or TRBD2 (5 bases each). The CDR3 extends over 12 amino acids. Per germline, CDR1 SGHAT and CDR2 FQNNGV. V was pared by 5 bases and J by 7 bases, with 11 bases between.

The chain carries TRBV27 and TRBJ2-1; TRBD2 matches 7 bases. With V trimmed by 4 bases and J by 3 bases, 3 bases remained unmatched. The CDR3 is 14 residues long. CDR1 is MNHEY, CDR2 SMNVEV, per germline (reference sequence). This CDR3 is CASSSGLNYNEQFF. The DNA of the CDR3 is TGTGCCAGCAGTTCGGGACTAAACTACAATGAGCAGTTCTTC.

This sequence joins TRBV11-3 and TRBJ1-4; unclear D gene. CDR1 SGHNT and CDR2 YENEEA come from the germline V gene. This CDR3 comprises 13 residues. V shed 4 bases and J shed 6 bases, with 9 bases lying between them. CDR3 in amino acids: CASSSGIDEKLFF. In DNA form, the CDR3 reads TGTGCCAGCAGCTCGGGGATTGATGAAAAACTGTTTTTT. The variable domain in full, with the rest retrieved from reference TRBV11-3 and TRBJ1-4, is EAGVVQSPRYKIIEKKQPVAFWCNPISGHNTLYWYLQNLGQGPELLIRYENEEAVDDSQLPKDRFSAERLKGVDSTLKIQPAELGDSAVYLCASSSGIDEKLFFGSGTQLSVL.